This TCR beta chain was captured by sequencing in a study of shared clonotypes between healthy human individuals. TCRdb's table, derived via immunoSEQ multiplex PCR, lists solely in-frame clones and lacks some. In the table there are about a million clones, around 77% of which are singletons. CDR1 SGHAT and CDR2 FQNNGV come from the germline V gene. The CDR3 contains 15 residues. With 5 bases removed from V and 0 bases from J, the gap between germline ends came to 13 bases. The sample comprised memory CD4+ T cells from PBMCs. Subset meaning: CD45RA-negative fraction. The chain recombines TRBV11-2 with TRBJ2-5, with D unclear. This clonotype was sampled from a man between 18 and 35 years old in good health. Some clones in this sample may be carry-over from other donors' samples. The CDR3 protein is CASSIRTANQETQYF. The CDR3 DNA reads as TGTGCCAGCAGCATCCGGACGGCAAACCAAGAGACCCAGTACTTC.